A single sample gave rise to the 32 T cell receptor beta chains below, sequenced in a study of T cell responses to AZD1222 COVID-19 vaccine. Method: immunoSEQ multiplex PCR; TCRdb's copy keeps in-frame clones and lacks some. The repertoire has around 130,000 clones, around 90% of them found once; the top ten carry around 3.8%. The input for sequencing was peripheral blood, taken 28 days after the second dose of the MenACWY control vaccine. The receptors come from an adult who received the MenACWY meningococcal vaccine as a control.

The chain combines TRBV7-8 with TRBJ2-2; 7 nucleotides line up with TRBD1. CDR3 length equals 16 residues. The V and J ends lost 5 bases and 8 bases, in that order; junction bases with no gene match: 14. Germline V gene sequence: CDR1 SGHVS, CDR2 FQNEAQ. The CDR3 protein is CASSLRDSGSTGELFF. DNA of the CDR3: TGTGCCAGCAGCCTCCGGGACAGCGGTTCGACAGGGGAGCTGTTTTTT.

The chain links TRBV7-9 to TRBJ2-5; D gene ambiguous. V lost 4 bases to trimming and J lost 4 bases, with 10 bases between them. Germline CDR1 SEHNR, CDR2 FQNEAQ (reference sequence). The CDR3 is 13 residues long. In nucleotides, the CDR3 is TGTGCCAGCAGCTCCCCTATGGCAGAGACCCAGTACTTC. Translating gives CASSSPMAETQYF.

V gene TRBV24-1 combines with J gene TRBJ2-3, with D maybe TRBD1 (5 bases). The CDR3 has 14 residues. Germline V CDR1 and CDR2: KGHDR, SFDVKD. V was clipped by 3 bases and J by 4 bases, with 10 bases between them. CDR3 amino acids: CATSDIGVADTQYF. The CDR3 bases are TGTGCCACCAGTGATATAGGGGTCGCAGATACGCAGTATTTT.

V is TRBV3-1 (or the pseudogene TRBV3-2) and J is TRBJ2-6, with D perhaps TRBD2 (6 bases). This CDR3 is built from 15 residues. Germline CDR1 reads LGHDT; CDR2 reads YNNKEL (reference sequence). V was clipped by 1 base and J by 4 bases, with 8 bases between them. The CDR3 coding sequence is TGTGCCAGCAGCCAAGCAGCGGGCGGGGCCAACGTCCTGACTTTC. Protein sequence: CASSQAAGGANVLTF.

The chain joins TRBV7-8 to TRBJ2-7, with D uncertain. Germline CDR1 SGHVS, CDR2 FQNEAQ. The length of the CDR3 is 14 residues. Trimming stripped 1 base from V and 0 bases from J, with 7 bases between. CDR3 bases: TGTGCCAGCAGCTTAGTAGAGAACTCCTACGAGCAGTACTTC. Translation gives CASSLVENSYEQYF.

V usage is TRBV14 and J usage is TRBJ2-2; tentatively, D is TRBD2 (5 bases). Trimming cost V 4 bases and J 2 bases, with 23 bases left between them. This CDR3 has 19 amino acids. Germline assignment: CDR1 SGHDN and CDR2 FVKESK. The CDR3 region is CASSLKPRPGRLNTGELFF. Written as DNA, the CDR3 is TGTGCCAGCAGCCTCAAGCCAAGACCCGGCAGACTAAACACCGGGGAGCTGTTTTTT.

This rearrangement joins TRBV29-1 to TRBJ2-3, with 15 bases matching TRBD2. Germline V CDR1 and CDR2: SQVTM, ANQGSEA. The V and J ends lost 6 bases and 0 bases, in that order; junction bases with no gene match: 7. This CDR3 is 17 amino acids long. CDR3 DNA: TGCAGCGTGGCCGGACTAGCGGGGGGGTTTAGCACAGATACGCAGTATTTT. Residues: CSVAGLAGGFSTDTQYF.

V is TRBV18 and J is TRBJ1-2, with D possibly being TRBD1 (6 bases). CDR3 size: 14 residues. Germline V CDR1 and CDR2: KGHSH, LQKENI. Trimming pared 0 bases from V and 6 bases from J, leaving 11 bases between. The CDR3 DNA is TGTGCCAGCTCACCACCGGAGACAGGCGATGGCTACACCTTC. Translated, it gives CASSPPETGDGYTF.

This chain joins TRBV6-5 and TRBJ2-3, with 9 positions matching TRBD1. Germline V gene lookup returns CDR1 MNHEY and CDR2 SVGAGI. CDR3 length: 16 residues. V shed 4 bases, J shed 4 bases, and the junction held 9 bases outside the gene matches. This chain's CDR3 is CASSSIGGQGSDTQYF. CDR3 coding DNA: TGTGCCAGCAGTTCCATTGGGGGACAGGGATCAGATACGCAGTATTTT.

V usage is TRBV6-1 and J usage is TRBJ1-6; weak D call: TRBD1 (5 bases). Germline V gene lookup returns CDR1 MNHNS and CDR2 SASEGT. The CDR3 is made up of 14 amino acids. Trimming cost V 3 bases and J 9 bases, with 12 bases left between them. CDR3 amino acids: CASSDGDGVSPLHF. CDR3 DNA: TGTGCCAGCAGTGATGGGGACGGGGTTTCACCCCTCCACTTT.

The chain carries TRBV7-8 and TRBJ2-1; D tentatively fits TRBD1 or TRBD2 (5 bases each). The V end lost 2 bases, the J end lost 0 bases, and 11 bases lay between the germline ends. Germline V gene sequence: CDR1 SGHVS, CDR2 FQNEAQ. This CDR3 is 16 amino acids long. CDR3 coding DNA: TGTGCCAGCAGCTTAACGGGGCGGACCTCCTACAATGAGCAGTTCTTC. It translates to CASSLTGRTSYNEQFF.

The rearrangement joins TRBV27 to TRBJ2-2; D may be TRBD2 (6 bases). The germline V gene has CDR1 MNHEY and CDR2 SMNVEV (reference sequence). The CDR3 has 15 residues. Between the trimmed V and J ends, which lost 4 bases and 4 bases, there was a span of 13 bases. In nucleotides, the CDR3 is TGTGCCAGCAGTTGGGACTCCGCGGGCACCGGGGAGCTGTTTTTT. It specifies CASSWDSAGTGELFF.

The rearrangement uses TRBV4-2 and TRBJ1-3; D is possibly TRBD1 (5 bases). Germline-derived CDR1 and CDR2 are LGHNA and YNFKEQ. Trimming cost V 1 base and J 8 bases, with 18 bases left between them. The CDR3 is 16 amino acids. DNA of the CDR3: TGTGCCAGCAGCCAAGGCGGCTGGGGAGGGGAAGACACCATATATTTT. This translates into CASSQGGWGGEDTIYF.

V is TRBV11-3 and J is TRBJ2-7, with D perhaps TRBD1 or TRBD2 (6 bases each). Per germline, CDR1 SGHNT and CDR2 YENEEA. Deletions cut 4 bases from V and 4 bases from J, with 11 bases between. The CDR3 is made up of 13 amino acids. The chain's CDR3 is CASSSRDTYEQYV. Written as DNA, the CDR3 is TGTGCCAGCAGCTCGCGGGACACTTACGAGCAGTACGTC.

J is TRBJ2-7 and V is TRBV4-1, with D tentatively TRBD2 (5 bases). Germline loops: CDR1 MGHRA, CDR2 YSYEKL. The CDR3 consists of 15 residues. V was shortened by 1 base and J by 2 bases, with 12 bases between the two germline ends. DNA for the CDR3: TGCGCCAGCAGCCAAGGCCCCGCCGGGACCTACGAGCAGTACTTC. It encodes CASSQGPAGTYEQYF.

The chain links TRBV7-3 to TRBJ2-5; D might be TRBD1 or TRBD2, each matching 5 bases. CDR1 is SGHTA and CDR2 is FQGTGA in the germline V gene. Trimming cost V 5 bases and J 9 bases, with 19 bases left between them. CDR3 length equals 14 residues. CDR3 in amino acids: CASSAGTASGAQYF. Written as DNA, the CDR3 is TGTGCCAGCAGCGCCGGGACCGCCAGTGGGGCCCAGTACTTC. The whole variable domain, remainder taken from reference TRBV7-3 and TRBJ2-5, is GAGVSQTPSNKVTEKGKYVELRCDPISGHTALYWYRQSLGQGPEFLIYFQGTGAADDSGLPNDRFFAVRPEGSVSTLKIQRTERGDSAVYLCASSAGTASGAQYFGPGTRLLVL.

The V call is TRBV4-3, the J call TRBJ2-1; no definite D call. Germline V lookup: CDR1 LGHNA, CDR2 YSLEER. V lost 0 bases and J 5 bases, leaving 17 bases between the germline ends. There are 17 residues in the CDR3. The CDR3 nucleotides read TGCGCCAGCAGCCAAGAAATTGGGTGGAAGGGAAACAATGAGCAGTTCTTC. This encodes CASSQEIGWKGNNEQFF.

The chain recombines TRBV5-1 with TRBJ1-1; 7 bases map to TRBD1. Trimming took 3 bases from V and 1 from J; bases not matched to a gene: 3. The CDR3 length is 14 residues. The germline gives CDR1 SGHRS, CDR2 YFSETQ. The CDR3 is CASSSGTENTEAFF. CDR3 sequence (DNA): TGCGCCAGCAGCTCCGGGACAGAGAACACTGAAGCTTTCTTT.

The CDR3 bases are TGCGCCAGTTCAGACGGGACAGGGGGGAACTATGGCTACACCTTC. Translation: CASSDGTGGNYGYTF. This sequence joins TRBV5-1 and TRBJ1-2, with TRBD1 matching 11 bases. V was clipped by 8 bases and J by 2 bases; unmatched bases: 8. This CDR3 is 15 amino acids long. Germline V gene sequence: CDR1 SGHRS, CDR2 YFSETQ.

This rearrangement joins TRBV7-9 to TRBJ2-1; the match to TRBD2 covers 14 bases. J gave up 9 bases and V 3 bases, and 10 bases lay outside the gene matches. Germline CDR1 reads SEHNR; CDR2 reads FQNEAQ (reference sequence). This CDR3 has 17 amino acids. The CDR3 is CASSFQPGLAGVREQFF. The CDR3 DNA follows: TGTGCCAGCAGCTTCCAACCGGGACTAGCGGGAGTGCGTGAGCAGTTCTTC.

This chain joins TRBV11-2 and TRBJ2-7; a possible D gene is TRBD2 (5 bases). CDR1 and CDR2 (germline): SGHAT, FQNNGV. This CDR3 region has 16 residues. Trimming pared 3 bases from V and 0 bases from J, leaving 15 bases between. The DNA of the CDR3 is TGTGCCAGCAGCTTGTTTCCAACGGGAAACTCCTACGAGCAGTACGTC. It yields the protein CASSLFPTGNSYEQYV.

The chain uses TRBV6-5 and TRBJ2-7; TRBD2 agrees at 11 bases. J gave up 4 bases and V 6 bases, and 5 bases lay outside the gene matches. The CDR3 covers 14 residues. In germline, CDR1 is MNHEY, CDR2 SVGAGI. The CDR3 spells CASRSSGRLYEQYF. The CDR3 DNA follows: TGTGCCAGCAGATCTAGCGGGAGGCTGTACGAGCAGTACTTC.

The V call is TRBV12-5, the J call TRBJ1-6, with 7 bases that match TRBD1. CDR3 length equals 18 residues. Germline V gene sequence: CDR1 LGHNT, CDR2 FRNRAP. The V and J ends lost 2 bases and 0 bases, in that order; junction bases with no gene match: 7. The CDR3 DNA is TGTGCTAGTGGTTTGTGGGACAGACTTAGCTCCTATAATTCACCCCTCCACTTT. As protein: CASGLWDRLSSYNSPLHF.

The chain has TRBV5-1 and TRBJ2-7, with TRBD1 identical over 9 bases. V was clipped by 0 bases and J by 2 bases; unmatched bases: 3. Germline CDR1 SGHRS, CDR2 YFSETQ. This CDR3 is 15 amino acids long. The CDR3 DNA reads as TGCGCCAGCAGCTTGGGGGACAGGGAGGCCTACGAGCAGTACTTC. Protein: CASSLGDREAYEQYF.

The chain couples TRBV28 to TRBJ1-5; TRBD1 aligns across 8 bases. This CDR3 contains 16 residues. CDR1 and CDR2 (germline): MDHEN, SYDVKM. After removal of 0 bases from V and 1 base from J, the junction contained 2 bases not matched to a gene. CDR3 region: CASSLWRTGSNQPQHF. The CDR3 DNA follows: TGTGCCAGCAGTTTATGGCGGACAGGGAGCAATCAGCCCCAGCATTTT.

The gene calls are TRBV6-5 and TRBJ1-5; 9 nucleotides align to TRBD1. CDR3 length: 14 amino acids. In germline, CDR1 is MNHEY, CDR2 SVGAGI. V shed 0 bases, J shed 8 bases, and the junction held 2 bases outside the gene matches. In DNA form, the CDR3 reads TGTGCCAGCAGTTACTCGGGGGACAGGGAGCCCCAGCATTTT. The encoded protein is CASSYSGDREPQHF.

The CDR3 nucleotides read TGTGCCAGCAGCTTAACGGCCTGGCTAGCGGGTAGCACAGATACGCAGTATTTT. Protein: CASSLTAWLAGSTDTQYF. The chain joins TRBV7-2 to TRBJ2-3; 8 bases agree with TRBD2. From germline, CDR1 is SGHTA and CDR2 FQGNSA. V was clipped by 2 bases and J by 0 bases; unmatched bases: 10. The CDR3 covers 18 residues.

A single count supports this clone. The V gene is TRBV5-6, the J gene TRBJ1-6; D is ambiguous. Germline V gene sequence: CDR1 SGHDT, CDR2 YYEEEE. The CDR3 runs 17 residues. V was clipped by 0 bases and J by 6 bases, with 16 bases between them. The CDR3 sequence is CASSLAGWVTSNSPLHF. CDR3 in DNA: TGTGCCAGCAGCTTGGCCGGGTGGGTGACATCTAATTCACCCCTCCACTTT.

V usage is TRBV7-6 and J usage is TRBJ2-7; TRBD1 might be the D (6 bases). CDR1 and CDR2 (germline): SGHVS, FNYEAQ. Trimming shortened V by 5 bases and J by 5 bases, and 19 bases separated the two germline ends. The CDR3 runs 15 residues. The CDR3: CASSDTITGLDEQYF. The DNA for the CDR3 is TGTGCCAGCAGCGACACTATAACAGGGTTGGACGAGCAGTACTTC. The full variable domain, in which reference TRBV7-6 and TRBJ2-7 provide the parts outside the CDR3, is GAGVSQSPRYKVTKRGQDVALRCDPISGHVSLYWYRQALGQGPEFLTYFNYEAQQDKSGLPNDRFSAERPEGSISTLTIQRTEQRDSAMYRCASSDTITGLDEQYFGPGTRLTVT.

This sequence joins TRBV3-1 (or the pseudogene TRBV3-2) and TRBJ2-7; D perhaps matches TRBD2 (6 bases). Looked up from germline, CDR1 is LGHDT and CDR2 is YNNKEL (reference sequence). CDR3 length: 16 residues. Deletions cut 4 bases from V and 5 bases from J, with 21 bases between. The chain's CDR3 is CASSRLWASDVDEQYF. The CDR3 coding sequence is TGTGCCAGCAGCCGCCTTTGGGCTAGCGACGTCGACGAGCAGTACTTC.

This clone appeared a single time. This chain connects TRBV28 to TRBJ1-1, with 7 bases lining up with TRBD1. The CDR3 consists of 16 residues. From germline, CDR1 is MDHEN and CDR2 SYDVKM. Trimming at V came to 6 bases and at J to 4 bases, leaving 14 bases not matched to a gene. The CDR3 loop reads CASSLRQGNLGTEAFF. The CDR3 nucleotides are TGTGCCAGCAGCCTCCGACAGGGTAACTTGGGCACTGAAGCTTTCTTT.

The genes are TRBV19 and TRBJ1-2; D may be TRBD1 (5 bases). Trimming removed 7 bases from V and 3 bases from J, with 12 bases in between. The CDR3 sequence is 13 residues long. Germline loops: CDR1 LNHDA, CDR2 SQIVND (reference sequence). CDR3 protein: CASTEGRYYGYTF. The CDR3 region has the DNA TGTGCCAGTACTGAGGGGCGTTACTATGGCTACACCTTC.